This T cell receptor (beta chain) was captured by sequencing in a study of control samples from healthy donors and cancer patients. This clone was seen a few times. The table came from immunoSEQ multiplex PCR; TCRdb's copy has only in-frame clones and leaves some out. This repertoire shows roughly 100,000 clones, around 89% found once; its top ten account for approximately 19%. CDR1 and CDR2 (germline): LGHDT, YNNKEL (reference sequence). Trimming removed 3 bases from V and 9 bases from J; junction bases left unmatched: 11. The CDR3 covers 15 residues. The TCR comes from a man aged 55 to 70 with lung cancer. Sequences were obtained from PBMCs. The V gene is TRBV3-1 (or the pseudogene TRBV3-2), the J gene TRBJ2-5; 9 nucleotides match TRBD2. In DNA form, the CDR3 reads TGTGCCAGCAGCCAGGGGCGGGGGGGCCTCAGGCCCCAGTACTTC. The encoded protein is CASSQGRGGLRPQYF.